The 14 T cell receptor beta chains in this list originate from one sample, sequenced in a study of response to subunit inactivated influenza vaccine. TCRdb re-analysed the RT-PCR reads in MiXCR, keeping a single row per CDR3 protein. The sample has 560,000 or so distinct CDR3 sequences, 6% to 9% seen once; the top ten hold 10% to 15%. Sequences were derived from PBMCs from blood, sampled roughly 24 months after vaccination. These receptors were obtained from a man aged 45 to 70 who received an inactivated influenza vaccine.

This clonotype has a count of ten or more. The chain uses TRBV6-1 and TRBJ2-5, with 14 bases that match TRBD2. The CDR3 totals 16 residues. CDR1 MNHNS and CDR2 SASEGT come from the germline V gene. The J segment lost 4 bases and the V segment lost 6 bases, leaving 7 bases of the junction unmatched. CDR3 bases: TGTGCCAGCAGGAACAGACTAGCGGGAGGGGGAGAGACCCAGTACTTC. Translated, it gives CASRNRLAGGGETQYF.

This clonotype was counted a single time. The V gene is TRBV2, the J gene TRBJ2-5, with D perhaps TRBD1 or TRBD2 (6 bases each). Germline V gene data show CDR1 as SNHLY and CDR2 as FYNNEI. This CDR3 is built from 16 residues. Trimming left V 2 bases short and J 2 bases short, with 15 bases between. CDR3 sequence reads: CASSEWGALGQETQYF. CDR3 coding DNA: TGTGCCAGCAGTGAATGGGGGGCGTTAGGGCAAGAGACCCAGTACTTC.

This clonotype was counted a few times. The chain is built from TRBV10-3 and TRBJ2-7, with D perhaps matching TRBD1 or TRBD2 (5 bases each). Trimming removed 4 bases from V and 3 bases from J, with 10 bases in between. CDR1 ENHRY and CDR2 SYGVKD come from the germline V gene. The CDR3 runs to 13 residues. The CDR3 DNA follows: TGTGCCATCAGTGCGGGACGAGACTACGAGCAGTACTTC. It yields the protein CAISAGRDYEQYF.

V and J are TRBV11-2 and TRBJ2-1; the D is unclear. CDR1 SGHAT and CDR2 FQNNGV come from the germline V gene. The V and J ends lost 1 base and 5 bases respectively, with 12 bases between them. The CDR3 spans 15 residues. The CDR3 coding sequence is TGTGCCAGCAGCTTAGGGGCCCTAGTTCACAATGAGCAGTTCTTC. Protein: CASSLGALVHNEQFF.

Only a few counts were recorded for this clonotype. The rearrangement joins TRBV20-1 to TRBJ2-1; 10 bases are a match to TRBD2. The CDR3 consists of 14 residues. V lost 1 base to trimming and J lost 7 bases; unmatched junction nucleotides: 4. Looked up from germline, CDR1 is DFQATT and CDR2 is SNEGSKA (reference sequence). The CDR3: CSARGGTSANEQFF. The CDR3 coding sequence is TGCAGTGCTAGAGGGGGGACTAGCGCTAATGAGCAGTTCTTC.

In its sample, this clonotype was seen many times. This chain connects TRBV12-3 or TRBV12-4 to TRBJ2-4, with D perhaps matching TRBD1 (7 bases). Trimming stripped 7 bases from V and 1 base from J, with 11 bases between. This CDR3 spans 14 amino acids. The CDR3 DNA sequence: TGTGCCAGCACAGGGGGGTATGCCAAAAACATTCAGTACTTC. It codes for CASTGGYAKNIQYF.

DNA for the CDR3: TGTGCCAGTAGCGGGGCAGGGGCCCCCTATGGCTACACCTTC. Protein sequence: CASSGAGAPYGYTF. This chain links TRBV12-3 or TRBV12-4 with TRBJ1-2, with a weak D call TRBD1 (6 bases). The CDR3 runs 14 residues. The V end was cut by 9 bases, the J end by 4 bases, with 18 bases between.

The rearrangement joins TRBV12-3 or TRBV12-4 to TRBJ2-7; 10 nucleotides agree with TRBD1. The junction had 7 bases not matched to a gene; V was cut back by 5 bases and J by 6 bases. The CDR3 is 14 residues long. The CDR3 sequence: CASSLGTGASEQYF. The DNA for the CDR3 is TGTGCCAGCAGTCTCGGGACAGGGGCCTCCGAGCAGTACTTC.

This clonotype was picked up a small number of times. V is TRBV4-2 and J is TRBJ2-7; 7 nucleotides line up with TRBD2. Trimming at V came to 3 bases and at J to 3 bases, leaving 8 bases not matched to a gene. Looked up from germline, CDR1 is LGHNA and CDR2 is YNFKEQ. This CDR3 comprises 15 residues. For the CDR3, the DNA is TGTGCCAGCAGCCACCTAGCGGCCGGGGGCTACGAGCAGTACTTC. Its translation: CASSHLAAGGYEQYF.

The chain employs TRBV27 and TRBJ1-1, with a weak D call TRBD1 (5 bases). V was shortened by 8 bases and J by 10 bases, with 23 bases between the two germline ends. The CDR3 contains 14 residues. Germline V lookup: CDR1 MNHEY, CDR2 SMNVEV (reference sequence). The CDR3 region is CASFYYTGLWRAFF. In nucleotides, the CDR3 is TGTGCCAGCTTTTACTACACAGGTCTGTGGAGAGCTTTCTTT.

The table lists this clonotype with a few counts. The chain carries TRBV20-1 and TRBJ1-5; D remains ambiguous. Between the trimmed V and J ends, which lost 4 bases and 7 bases, there was a span of 11 bases. CDR1 and CDR2 (germline): DFQATT, SNEGSKA (reference sequence). This CDR3 is 12 amino acids long. The CDR3 is CSATRSGQPQHF. The CDR3 DNA is TGCAGTGCTACACGGTCTGGACAGCCCCAGCATTTT.

The sample holds a few counts of this clonotype. The rearrangement joins TRBV9 to TRBJ1-1; the D gene is possibly TRBD1 (5 bases). The germline gives CDR1 SGDLS, CDR2 YYNGEE. V gave up 7 bases and J gave up 3 bases, with 13 bases separating them. The CDR3 runs 13 residues. The CDR3 sequence: CASSRGRYTEAFF. Here the CDR3 DNA reads TGTGCCAGCTCGAGGGGACGGTACACTGAAGCTTTCTTT. Drawing the rest from reference TRBV9 and TRBJ1-1, the complete variable domain is DSGVTQTPKHLITATGQRVTLRCSPRSGDLSVYWYQQSLDQGLQFLIQYYNGEERAKGNILERFSAQQFPDLHSELNLSSLELGDSALYFCASSRGRYTEAFFGQGTRLTVV.

On this clonotype: An end of the junction differs from the germline gene, which may be a read error. The J gene is TRBJ2-5, the V gene TRBV27; D uncertain. The CDR3 contains 14 residues. Germline CDR1 is MNHEY and CDR2 is SMNVEV (reference sequence). CDR3 protein: CASSLFSGQETKYF. CDR3 in DNA: TGTGCCAGCAGTTTATTTAGTGGGCAAGAGACCAAGTACTTC.

This clonotype was observed at least ten times. The chain carries TRBV7-2 and TRBJ2-5; D gene unclear. CDR3 size: 13 residues. Trimming removed 3 bases from V and 0 bases from J, with 5 bases in between. CDR1 and CDR2 from the germline V gene are SGHTA and FQGNSA. DNA for the CDR3: TGTGCCAGCAGCTTCTCCAACCAAGAGACCCAGTACTTC. Translating it yields CASSFSNQETQYF.